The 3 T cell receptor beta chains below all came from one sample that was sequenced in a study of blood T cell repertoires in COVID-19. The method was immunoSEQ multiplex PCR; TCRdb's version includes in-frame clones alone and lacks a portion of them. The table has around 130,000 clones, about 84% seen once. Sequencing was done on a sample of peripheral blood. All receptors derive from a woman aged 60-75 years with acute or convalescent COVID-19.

CDR3 bases: TGCGCCAGCAGTGAGTCTCTAGGGGGTATAACTGAAGCTTTCTTT. Its translation: CASSESLGGITEAFF. The V gene is TRBV10-1, the J gene TRBJ1-1; D perhaps matches TRBD1 (6 bases). Trimming cost V 0 bases and J 5 bases, with 13 bases left between them. The germline V gene has CDR1 WNHNN and CDR2 SYGVQD (reference sequence). CDR3 length: 15 amino acids.

CDR3 coding DNA: TGTGCCAGCAGTTATCGGGGTCCCCTCTCTGAAGCTTTCTTT. It translates to CASSYRGPLSEAFF. V is TRBV6-5 and J is TRBJ1-1; D gene uncertain. This CDR3 is built from 14 residues. Germline CDR1 reads MNHEY; CDR2 reads SVGAGI. The V gene lost 3 bases and the J gene lost 6 bases, with 14 bases spanning the gap.

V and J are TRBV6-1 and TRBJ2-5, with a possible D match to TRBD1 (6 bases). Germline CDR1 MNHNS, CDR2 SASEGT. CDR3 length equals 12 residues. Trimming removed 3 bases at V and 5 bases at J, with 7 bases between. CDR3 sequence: CASSDRGETQYF. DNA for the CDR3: TGTGCCAGCAGTGACAGGGGTGAGACCCAGTACTTC.